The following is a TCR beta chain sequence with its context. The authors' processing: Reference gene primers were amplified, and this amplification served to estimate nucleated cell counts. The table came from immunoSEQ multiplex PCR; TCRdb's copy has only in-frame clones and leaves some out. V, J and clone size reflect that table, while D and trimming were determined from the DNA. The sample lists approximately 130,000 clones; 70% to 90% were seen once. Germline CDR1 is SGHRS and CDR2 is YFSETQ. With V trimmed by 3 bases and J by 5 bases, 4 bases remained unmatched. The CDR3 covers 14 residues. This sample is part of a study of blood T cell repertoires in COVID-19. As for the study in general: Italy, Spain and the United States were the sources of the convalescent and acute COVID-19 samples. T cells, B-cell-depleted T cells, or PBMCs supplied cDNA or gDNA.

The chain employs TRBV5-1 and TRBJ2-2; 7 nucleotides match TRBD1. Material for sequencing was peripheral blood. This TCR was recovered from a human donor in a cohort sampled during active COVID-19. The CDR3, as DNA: TGCGCCAGCAGCTGGGACAGTAAGACCGGGGAGCTGTTTTTT. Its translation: CASSWDSKTGELFF.